These T cell receptor beta chains were read from a single sample in a study of CD8 T cells in Susac syndrome. TCRdb passed the immunoSEQ multiplex PCR reads through MiXCR, listing each CDR3 protein once. The data hold hundreds of thousands of distinct CDR3 sequences, with about 96% observed a single time. What was sequenced was CD4+ T cells from PBMCs. These receptors were taken from a human donor with multiple sclerosis. Each CDR3 is given with its conserved first and last residue. A D gene is named only where the DNA matches it firmly.

CDR3 protein,V gene,D gene,CDR3 length
CASSPPGTGWTYNEQFF,TRBV11-1,TRBD1,17
CAWSRLQNTEAFF,TRBV30,-,13
CASSPARRTNEKLFF,TRBV7-9,-,15
CSVVGGRTEAFF,TRBV29-1,-,12
CSAGGTNRVRSTEAFF,TRBV20-1,-,16
CASSSRTGETNSPLHF,TRBV3-1,TRBD1,16
CSARIQGIHGYTF,TRBV20-1,-,13
CASNQDRVRYTEAFF,TRBV10-2,TRBD1,15
CASSTLGRTNYGYTF,TRBV5-1,-,15
CSARRRLVPWAMEQFF,TRBV20-1,-,16
CASTRDSYNSPLHF,TRBV19,TRBD1,14